This is a list of T cell receptor beta chains from one sample in a study of monozygotic twins with inflammatory bowel disease. TCRdb re-called the 5' RACE reads and gives one entry per CDR3 protein, without DNA. This listing includes a few hundred thousand distinct CDR3 sequences. Sequenced: blood. Receptors were obtained from a human donor with ulcerative colitis or Crohn's disease, or a healthy co-twin of an affected twin (not recorded which). Each CDR3 is given with its conserved first and last residue.

v_gene	j_gene	CDR3aa
TRBV12-5	TRBJ2-7	CASGLDPPYEQYF
TRBV7-2	TRBJ2-1	CASSFFSGSPSNEQFF
TRBV5-4	TRBJ2-7	CASSLMGGSSNEQYF
TRBV12-3/TRBV12-4	TRBJ2-2	CASSTDRANTGELFF
TRBV12-3/TRBV12-4	TRBJ2-2	CASSLRGSPGELFF
TRBV5-4	TRBJ2-5	CASSFRGRETQYF
TRBV12-3/TRBV12-4	TRBJ2-7	CASRTGTPPYEQYF
TRBV24-1	TRBJ1-1	CATSDLGRTEAFF
TRBV7-8	TRBJ2-5	CASSAVLGTQYF
TRBV7-9	TRBJ1-3	CASSLGTAGNTIYF
TRBV14	TRBJ1-1	CASRLKSGGNTEAFF
TRBV6-1	TRBJ1-2	CASSLNTIRTGNTYGYTF
TRBV6-4	TRBJ2-1	CASSDSGDSYNEQFF
TRBV5-1	TRBJ1-2	CASSLEPGHSTGRYTF